Below, 13 T cell receptor beta chains from the same sample are listed, as sequenced in a study of OX40 agonist ivuxolimab in advanced cancers. Generated by immunoSEQ multiplex PCR, the TCRdb table keeps only in-frame clones and is missing some. Here the sample spans approximately 28,000 clones, 76% being singletons. The specimen was CD4+ or CD8+ T cells sorted from blood, collected in a trial of the OX40 agonist ivuxolimab. These receptors were taken from an adult with an advanced solid tumor such as melanoma, head and neck, liver or kidney cancer.

The rearrangement uses TRBV7-3 and TRBJ2-2, with TRBD2 matching over 12 bases. This CDR3 has 19 residues. The V and J ends lost 7 bases and 4 bases, in that order; junction bases with no gene match: 16. The germline gives CDR1 SGHTA, CDR2 FQGTGA. The CDR3 spells CASTSAPSLAGGPTGELFF. In nucleotides, the CDR3 is TGTGCCAGCACCTCTGCCCCATCACTAGCGGGGGGCCCCACCGGGGAGCTGTTTTTT.

The V gene is TRBV6-5, the J gene TRBJ1-5; perhaps TRBD1 as D (5 bases). CDR1 is MNHEY and CDR2 is SVGAGI in the germline V gene. The CDR3 consists of 15 residues. The V and J ends lost 2 bases and 1 base respectively, with 9 bases between them. The CDR3 DNA is TGTGCCAGCAGTTACGACAGTTCAAGCAATCAGCCCCAGCATTTT. It is translated as CASSYDSSSNQPQHF.

V and J are TRBV29-1 and TRBJ1-4; a possible D gene is TRBD1 (5 bases). The CDR3 totals 14 residues. CDR1 and CDR2 (germline): SQVTM, ANQGSEA. The germline V and J ends were trimmed by 1 base and 5 bases, with 11 bases remaining between them. CDR3 in DNA: TGCAGCGTTGAAGGAGGGACTGAGAATGAAAAACTGTTTTTT. Translated, it gives CSVEGGTENEKLFF.

The J gene is TRBJ2-5, the V gene TRBV5-1; 9 nucleotides agree with TRBD2. CDR3 length: 14 residues. V lost 7 bases to trimming and J lost 1 base; unmatched junction nucleotides: 5. The germline CDR1 and CDR2 sequences are SGHRS and YFSETQ. The CDR3 nucleotides are TGCGCCAGCGGAGCGGGGGGCACCCAAGAGACCCAGTACTTC. The encoded protein is CASGAGGTQETQYF.

About this clone: Additional DNA sequences in this sample encode the identical CDR3. V gene TRBV18 combines with J gene TRBJ2-5; no definite D call. Germline V CDR1 and CDR2: KGHSH, LQKENI. V lost 6 bases and J lost 1, with 3 bases in between. The CDR3 loop spans 11 amino acids. CDR3 coding DNA: TGTGCCAGCTCGCCCCAAGAGACCCAGTACTTC. This sequence encodes CASSPQETQYF.

The chain recombines TRBV7-2 with TRBJ1-2; TRBD1 is a possible D gene (6 bases). Looked up from germline, CDR1 is SGHTA and CDR2 is FQGNSA. V lost 1 base and J 8 bases, leaving 17 bases between the germline ends. The CDR3 contains 15 residues. CDR3 sequence reads: CASSLVGGGPVGYTF. CDR3 DNA sequence: TGTGCCAGCAGCTTAGTGGGTGGGGGCCCGGTGGGCTACACCTTC.

The rearrangement uses TRBV11-2 and TRBJ1-2; D is perhaps TRBD1 (5 bases). The germline V gene encodes CDR1 SGHAT and CDR2 FQNNGV. The ends were cut back, 6 bases at V and 0 bases at J, with 20 bases in the middle. The CDR3 totals 17 residues. In DNA form, the CDR3 reads TGTGCCAGCAGTATGAGGGACCCACGGACTACTAACTATGGCTACACCTTC. Translation gives CASSMRDPRTTNYGYTF.

The chain is built from TRBV9 and TRBJ2-2; the D gene is possibly TRBD1 (5 bases). Trimming removed 3 bases from V and 2 bases from J, with 8 bases in between. CDR3 size: 14 residues. Looked up from germline, CDR1 is SGDLS and CDR2 is YYNGEE. CDR3 DNA sequence: TGTGCCAGCAGCGCGGACACTAACACCGGGGAGCTGTTTTTT. Its translation is CASSADTNTGELFF.

The J gene is TRBJ1-1, the V gene TRBV5-5; D remains ambiguous. V was pared by 3 bases and J by 6 bases, with 21 bases between. There are 16 residues in the CDR3. Germline V gene data show CDR1 as SGHKS and CDR2 as YYEKEE (reference sequence). CDR3 sequence (DNA): TGTGCCAGCAGCTCTTCTTACCGGGTCAACTCCGCTGAAGCTTTCTTT. It yields the protein CASSSSYRVNSAEAFF.

The chain recombines TRBV19 with TRBJ2-1; D is possibly TRBD2 (5 bases). This CDR3 comprises 14 residues. The ends were cut back, 5 bases at V and 8 bases at J, with 16 bases in the middle. Per germline, CDR1 LNHDA and CDR2 SQIVND (reference sequence). The DNA of the CDR3 is TGTGCCAGTAGTCCCCGGACTCCCCGCGATGAGCAGTTCTTC. Its protein product is CASSPRTPRDEQFF.

J is TRBJ2-7 and V is TRBV18, with no clear D. The CDR3 extends over 13 amino acids. V lost 4 bases and J lost 4, with 11 bases in between. Germline V CDR1 and CDR2: KGHSH, LQKENI. The CDR3 DNA is TGTGCCAGCTCACGAACGGTCAATTACGAGCAGTACTTC. It is translated as CASSRTVNYEQYF.

This clone was counted between two and nine times. The gene calls are TRBV30 and TRBJ2-5, with 15 bases identical to TRBD2. V shed 8 bases, J shed 5 bases, and the junction held 6 bases outside the gene matches. This CDR3 comprises 14 residues. Germline V gives CDR1 GTSNPN, CDR2 SVGIG (reference sequence). The CDR3, as DNA: TGTGCCCCCAGGGGGACTAGCGGGGGGGAGACCCAGTACTTC. As protein: CAPRGTSGGETQYF.

This clone was counted once. V usage is TRBV5-1 and J usage is TRBJ2-7; 9 bases line up with TRBD1. Looked up from germline, CDR1 is SGHRS and CDR2 is YFSETQ. The junction had 8 bases not matched to a gene; V was cut back by 0 bases and J by 4 bases. The CDR3 spans 16 residues. The CDR3 DNA follows: TGCGCCAGCAGCTTGGCCCCCCGGACAGGGGCTTACGAGCAGTACTTC. Amino acids: CASSLAPRTGAYEQYF.